A selection of T cell receptor beta chains follows, all from one sample in a study of cytomegalovirus exposure and HLA in healthy donors. Produced via immunoSEQ multiplex PCR; TCRdb's table is partial and in-frame only. The sample has around 100,000 clones, and its top ten clones hold 5.5% to 8%. Material for sequencing was PBMCs. The receptor set was obtained from a man in his forties in good health and CMV-seropositive. Each CDR3 is given with its conserved first and last residue. A D gene is named only where the DNA matches it firmly.

d_gene: TRBD2; v_gene: TRBV7-9; len: 19; j_gene: TRBJ2-1; CDR3aa: CASSLPAGGPQGSYNEQFF; CDR3nt: TGTGCCAGCAGCCTCCCCGCGGGAGGGCCCCAGGGCTCCTACAATGAGCAGTTCTTC
d_gene: TRBD1; v_gene: TRBV5-6; len: 15; j_gene: TRBJ2-5; CDR3aa: CASSLGQGAGETQYF; CDR3nt: TGTGCCAGCAGCTTGGGACAGGGGGCCGGGGAGACCCAGTACTTC
d_gene: TRBD2; v_gene: TRBV28; len: 15; j_gene: TRBJ2-7; CDR3aa: CASSLPSGPGNEQYF; CDR3nt: TGTGCCAGCAGTTTACCTAGCGGCCCAGGCAACGAGCAGTACTTC
d_gene: NA; v_gene: TRBV7-3; len: 16; j_gene: TRBJ2-6; CDR3aa: CASSPSGVSGANVLTF; CDR3nt: TGTGCCAGCAGTCCGTCCGGGGTCTCTGGGGCCAACGTCCTGACTTTC
d_gene: NA; v_gene: TRBV6-6; len: 15; j_gene: TRBJ2-7; CDR3aa: CASSYGASLFYEQYF; CDR3nt: TGTGCCAGCAGTTACGGGGCCAGTTTATTCTACGAGCAGTACTTC
d_gene: TRBD2; v_gene: TRBV19; len: 17; j_gene: TRBJ2-2; CDR3aa: CASSSGLAGVGTGELFF; CDR3nt: TGTGCCAGTAGTAGCGGGCTAGCGGGAGTAGGGACCGGGGAGCTGTTTTTT
d_gene: TRBD1; v_gene: TRBV6-6; len: 16; j_gene: TRBJ1-3; CDR3aa: CASSYSIQGAGNTIYF; CDR3nt: TGTGCCAGCAGTTACTCGATACAGGGGGCTGGAAACACCATATATTTT
d_gene: TRBD2; v_gene: TRBV2; len: 19; j_gene: TRBJ2-7; CDR3aa: CASKLTGGLAGGPRYEQYF; CDR3nt: TGTGCCAGCAAACTAACAGGGGGACTAGCGGGAGGGCCTCGATACGAGCAGTACTTC
d_gene: NA; v_gene: TRBV5-6; len: 15; j_gene: TRBJ1-5; CDR3aa: CASSLAGGSNQPQHF; CDR3nt: TGTGCCAGCAGCTTAGCGGGGGGTAGCAATCAGCCCCAGCATTTT
d_gene: TRBD1; v_gene: TRBV18; len: 18; j_gene: TRBJ2-7; CDR3aa: CASSPQGQGTTEAYEQYF; CDR3nt: TGTGCCAGCTCACCACAGGGACAGGGGACTACCGAGGCCTACGAGCAGTACTTC
d_gene: NA; v_gene: TRBV6-1; len: 13; j_gene: TRBJ2-1; CDR3aa: CASRGGSYNEQFF; CDR3nt: TGTGCCAGCAGAGGGGGATCTTACAATGAGCAGTTCTTC
d_gene: NA; v_gene: TRBV6-4; len: 15; j_gene: TRBJ2-6; CDR3aa: CASSMDPRGANVLTF; CDR3nt: TGTGCCAGCAGTATGGATCCGCGGGGGGCCAACGTCCTGACTTTC
d_gene: TRBD1; v_gene: TRBV27; len: 14; j_gene: TRBJ1-1; CDR3aa: CASSGNTGVTEAFF; CDR3nt: TGTGCCAGCAGTGGGAATACAGGGGTTACTGAAGCTTTCTTT
d_gene: TRBD1; v_gene: TRBV6-5; len: 16; j_gene: TRBJ2-7; CDR3aa: CASSYVPTGSSYEQYF; CDR3nt: TGTGCCAGCAGTTATGTCCCGACAGGGAGTTCCTACGAGCAGTACTTC
d_gene: NA; v_gene: TRBV5-6; len: 15; j_gene: TRBJ2-7; CDR3aa: CASSFTGTGLYEQYF; CDR3nt: TGTGCCAGCAGCTTTACAGGGACCGGCCTTTACGAGCAGTACTTC
d_gene: NA; v_gene: TRBV4-2; len: 15; j_gene: TRBJ2-7; CDR3aa: CASSQEQGGSYEQYF; CDR3nt: TGTGCCAGCAGCCAAGAACAGGGGGGGTCCTACGAGCAGTACTTC
d_gene: NA; v_gene: TRBV2; len: 16; j_gene: TRBJ2-1; CDR3aa: CASILSTGDPYNEQFF; CDR3nt: TGTGCCAGCATTCTGAGTACGGGAGACCCCTACAATGAGCAGTTCTTC
d_gene: NA; v_gene: TRBV11-2; len: 16; j_gene: TRBJ2-3; CDR3aa: CASSLGSGRGRDTQYF; CDR3nt: TGTGCCAGCAGCTTAGGTTCGGGCAGGGGTAGAGATACGCAGTATTTT
d_gene: NA; v_gene: TRBV4-2; len: 18; j_gene: TRBJ1-5; CDR3aa: CASSQDVEVQGPNQPQHF; CDR3nt: TGTGCCAGCAGCCAAGATGTTGAAGTACAGGGACCCAATCAGCCCCAGCATTTT
d_gene: NA; v_gene: TRBV25-1; len: 16; j_gene: TRBJ1-1; CDR3aa: CASRNGDLGLSTEAFF; CDR3nt: TGTGCCAGTCGGAACGGGGATCTGGGTTTAAGCACTGAAGCTTTCTTT
d_gene: NA; v_gene: TRBV6-5; len: 13; j_gene: TRBJ1-2; CDR3aa: CASSYLTSYGYTF; CDR3nt: TGTGCCAGCAGTTATTTGACATCCTATGGCTACACCTTC
d_gene: NA; v_gene: TRBV11-3; len: 15; j_gene: TRBJ2-2; CDR3aa: CASRKGDKDTGELFF; CDR3nt: TGTGCCAGCAGGAAGGGGGACAAGGACACCGGGGAGCTGTTTTTT
d_gene: NA; v_gene: TRBV7-2; len: 16; j_gene: TRBJ2-2; CDR3aa: CASSFRTSLSTGELFF; CDR3nt: TGTGCCAGCAGCTTTAGGACTTCACTTAGCACCGGGGAGCTGTTTTTT
d_gene: NA; v_gene: TRBV28; len: 13; j_gene: TRBJ1-4; CDR3aa: CACTFGGTEKLFF; CDR3nt: TGTGCCTGCACCTTTGGGGGGACCGAAAAACTGTTTTTT
d_gene: NA; v_gene: TRBV29-1; len: 11; j_gene: TRBJ2-7; CDR3aa: CSVRQLYEQYF; CDR3nt: TGCAGCGTTCGACAGTTATACGAGCAGTACTTC
d_gene: NA; v_gene: TRBV19; len: 14; j_gene: TRBJ2-1; CDR3aa: CASSTGLASYEQFF; CDR3nt: TGTGCCAGTAGTACTGGGCTAGCGAGCTATGAGCAGTTCTTC
d_gene: TRBD2; v_gene: TRBV7-3; len: 17; j_gene: TRBJ2-2; CDR3aa: CASSLDPSGSVTGELFF; CDR3nt: TGTGCCAGCAGCTTAGACCCCAGCGGGAGTGTTACCGGGGAGCTGTTTTTT
d_gene: TRBD2; v_gene: TRBV27; len: 14; j_gene: TRBJ2-1; CDR3aa: CASSPGLAGGEQFF; CDR3nt: TGTGCCAGCAGTCCGGGACTAGCGGGAGGTGAGCAGTTCTTC
d_gene: TRBD2; v_gene: TRBV15; len: 17; j_gene: TRBJ2-7; CDR3aa: CATSRDQGLGGAYEQYF; CDR3nt: TGTGCCACCAGCAGAGATCAAGGCCTGGGGGGGGCCTACGAGCAGTACTTC
d_gene: NA; v_gene: TRBV4-1; len: 17; j_gene: TRBJ2-7; CDR3aa: CASSQVNMGLAYDEQYF; CDR3nt: TGCGCCAGCAGCCAAGTTAACATGGGACTGGCTTATGACGAGCAGTACTTC
d_gene: TRBD1; v_gene: TRBV27; len: 13; j_gene: TRBJ2-7; CDR3aa: CASSSMDRGEQYF; CDR3nt: TGTGCCAGCAGTTCTATGGACAGGGGCGAGCAGTACTTC
d_gene: NA; v_gene: TRBV7-3; len: 21; j_gene: TRBJ2-5; CDR3aa: CASSLWETGRKLVTGQETQYF; CDR3nt: TGTGCCAGCAGCTTATGGGAGACCGGGCGAAAGTTGGTGACCGGACAAGAGACCCAGTACTTC
d_gene: NA; v_gene: TRBV19; len: 17; j_gene: TRBJ2-1; CDR3aa: CASSIDLSGSTFNEQFF; CDR3nt: TGTGCCAGTAGTATAGATCTATCCGGGAGTACCTTCAATGAGCAGTTCTTC
d_gene: TRBD1; v_gene: TRBV7-2; len: 13; j_gene: TRBJ2-1; CDR3aa: CASSLRQGIEQFF; CDR3nt: TGTGCCAGCAGCTTACGACAGGGGATTGAGCAGTTCTTC
d_gene: NA; v_gene: TRBV5-1; len: 16; j_gene: TRBJ2-3; CDR3aa: CASSFGGGMRTDTQYF; CDR3nt: TGCGCCAGCAGCTTTGGTGGGGGGATGAGGACAGATACGCAGTATTTT
d_gene: TRBD1; v_gene: TRBV9; len: 17; j_gene: TRBJ1-1; CDR3aa: CASSGGTGGSIETEAFF; CDR3nt: TGTGCCAGCAGCGGAGGGACAGGGGGCTCCATTGAGACTGAAGCTTTCTTT
d_gene: TRBD1; v_gene: TRBV28; len: 18; j_gene: TRBJ1-3; CDR3aa: CASSPPHGTGGSGNTIYF; CDR3nt: TGTGCCAGCAGCCCCCCCCACGGGACAGGGGGTTCTGGAAACACCATATATTTT
d_gene: TRBD2; v_gene: TRBV10-3; len: 16; j_gene: TRBJ2-3; CDR3aa: CAIGGLAGETGDTQYF; CDR3nt: TGTGCCATCGGTGGACTAGCGGGAGAGACCGGAGATACGCAGTATTTT
d_gene: NA; v_gene: TRBV7-3; len: 13; j_gene: TRBJ2-5; CDR3aa: CASSPRVSETQYF; CDR3nt: TGTGCCAGCAGCCCCCGTGTATCTGAGACCCAGTACTTC
d_gene: TRBD2; v_gene: TRBV7-8; len: 15; j_gene: TRBJ2-1; CDR3aa: CASSLGSGPNNEQFF; CDR3nt: TGTGCCAGCAGCTTAGGTAGCGGGCCAAACAATGAGCAGTTCTTC
d_gene: TRBD1; v_gene: TRBV9; len: 17; j_gene: TRBJ1-4; CDR3aa: CASSASGTGLTNEKLFF; CDR3nt: TGTGCCAGCAGCGCATCCGGGACAGGGTTAACTAATGAAAAACTGTTTTTT
d_gene: NA; v_gene: TRBV6-1; len: 14; j_gene: TRBJ1-2; CDR3aa: CASSEAYRGGGYTF; CDR3nt: TGTGCCAGCAGTGAAGCGTATAGGGGTGGTGGCTACACCTTC
d_gene: NA; v_gene: TRBV20-1; len: 11; j_gene: TRBJ2-7; CDR3aa: CSTQTAYEQYF; CDR3nt: TGCAGTACTCAGACAGCTTACGAGCAGTACTTC
d_gene: NA; v_gene: TRBV6-1; len: 14; j_gene: TRBJ2-1; CDR3aa: CASRGSGSYNEQFF; CDR3nt: TGTGCCAGCAGGGGTAGCGGTTCCTACAATGAGCAGTTCTTC
d_gene: NA; v_gene: TRBV5-4; len: 13; j_gene: TRBJ2-7; CDR3aa: CASSLDRPYEQYF; CDR3nt: TGTGCCAGCAGCTTGGACAGGCCATACGAGCAGTACTTC
d_gene: TRBD1; v_gene: TRBV7-3; len: 15; j_gene: TRBJ1-2; CDR3aa: CASSLTEGTVSFLTF; CDR3nt: TGTGCCAGCAGCTTAACCGAAGGGACAGTCAGCTTTCTCACCTTC
d_gene: TRBD2; v_gene: TRBV9; len: 16; j_gene: TRBJ2-2; CDR3aa: CASSGLAGKYTGELFF; CDR3nt: TGTGCCAGCAGCGGACTAGCGGGAAAATACACCGGGGAGCTGTTTTTT
d_gene: TRBD2; v_gene: TRBV19; len: 11; j_gene: TRBJ2-7; CDR3aa: CATQRDYEQYF; CDR3nt: TGTGCCACCCAGCGGGACTACGAGCAGTACTTC
d_gene: TRBD1; v_gene: TRBV5-1; len: 14; j_gene: TRBJ1-1; CDR3aa: CASGTGGLNTEAFF; CDR3nt: TGCGCCAGCGGCACAGGGGGACTGAACACTGAAGCTTTCTTT
d_gene: NA; v_gene: TRBV19; len: 17; j_gene: TRBJ2-3; CDR3aa: CASSSSGTTEGVDTQYF; CDR3nt: TGTGCCAGTAGTTCTTCCGGGACTACCGAGGGGGTAGATACGCAGTATTTT
d_gene: NA; v_gene: TRBV28; len: 13; j_gene: TRBJ1-2; CDR3aa: CASGPPDPYGYTF; CDR3nt: TGTGCCAGCGGGCCCCCAGACCCCTATGGCTACACCTTC
d_gene: NA; v_gene: TRBV5-1; len: 12; j_gene: TRBJ2-2; CDR3aa: CASSKGGGELFF; CDR3nt: TGCGCCAGCAGTAAAGGGGGCGGGGAGCTGTTTTTT
d_gene: NA; v_gene: TRBV11-3; len: 13; j_gene: TRBJ2-2; CDR3aa: CASSLRNTGELFF; CDR3nt: TGTGCCAGCAGCCTCAGGAACACCGGGGAGCTGTTTTTT
d_gene: TRBD1; v_gene: TRBV5-1; len: 13; j_gene: TRBJ2-7; CDR3aa: CASSFPGGYEQYF; CDR3nt: TGCGCCAGCAGCTTTCCAGGGGGCTACGAGCAGTACTTC
d_gene: NA; v_gene: TRBV18; len: 15; j_gene: TRBJ2-7; CDR3aa: CASSPEAAGPYEQYF; CDR3nt: TGTGCCAGCTCACCAGAGGCGGCGGGGCCTTACGAGCAGTACTTC
d_gene: NA; v_gene: TRBV7-9; len: 14; j_gene: TRBJ2-7; CDR3aa: CASSLVQGAYEQYF; CDR3nt: TGTGCCAGCAGCTTAGTCCAAGGGGCCTACGAGCAGTACTTC
d_gene: NA; v_gene: TRBV7-2; len: 15; j_gene: TRBJ1-2; CDR3aa: CASSLASPRGRGYTF; CDR3nt: TGTGCCAGCAGCTTAGCGTCCCCCAGGGGCAGGGGCTACACCTTC
d_gene: NA; v_gene: TRBV10-1; len: 13; j_gene: TRBJ1-2; CDR3aa: CASSETRDNGYTF; CDR3nt: TGCGCCAGCAGTGAGACCCGGGACAATGGCTACACCTTC
d_gene: TRBD1; v_gene: TRBV6-1; len: 14; j_gene: TRBJ1-4; CDR3aa: CASSRTGPNEKLFF; CDR3nt: TGTGCCAGCAGTAGGACAGGGCCTAATGAAAAACTGTTTTTT